What follows are 18 T cell receptor beta chains derived from one specimen sequenced in a study of blood T cell repertoires in COVID-19. Using immunoSEQ multiplex PCR, the repertoire was profiled, and TCRdb retains in-frame clones only, with some absent. The sample has 9,500 to 12,000 clones; about 90% are singletons. The sample consisted of peripheral blood. All receptors come from a human donor in a cohort sampled during active COVID-19.

This chain joins TRBV3-1 (or the pseudogene TRBV3-2) and TRBJ1-3; D unresolved. V was shortened by 1 base and J by 0 bases, with 4 bases between the two germline ends. The CDR3 is 14 amino acids. Per germline, CDR1 LGHDT and CDR2 YNNKEL (reference sequence). In DNA, the CDR3 is TGTGCCAGCAGCCAAGCCCTCTCTGGAAACACCATATATTTT. Amino acids: CASSQALSGNTIYF.

The chain uses TRBV27 and TRBJ2-7, with TRBD1 identical over 7 bases. The ends lost 2 bases at V and 6 bases at J; junction bases unmatched: 16. The CDR3 has 17 residues. The germline gives CDR1 MNHEY, CDR2 SMNVEV (reference sequence). The CDR3 region is CASSLLGTELKGLEQYF. In nucleotides, the CDR3 is TGTGCCAGCAGTTTACTAGGGACAGAACTAAAGGGTCTCGAGCAGTACTTC.

The rearrangement uses TRBV6-5 and TRBJ1-1, with TRBD1 matching over 8 bases. Germline V gives CDR1 MNHEY, CDR2 SVGAGI. CDR3 length: 14 residues. Unmatched junction bases numbered 10, after V lost 7 bases and J lost 6 bases. CDR3 sequence (DNA): TGTGCCAGCAAGTGGGAACAGGGGGTCGCTGAAGCTTTCTTT. It yields the protein CASKWEQGVAEAFF.

This chain connects TRBV19 to TRBJ1-1; 9 bases align to TRBD1. Trimming took 10 bases from V and 3 from J; bases not matched to a gene: 3. The germline gives CDR1 LNHDA, CDR2 SQIVND (reference sequence). The CDR3 sequence is 12 residues long. The CDR3 spells CATTGGYTEAFF. In nucleotides, the CDR3 is TGTGCCACGACAGGGGGGTACACTGAAGCTTTCTTT.

This rearrangement joins TRBV24-1 to TRBJ1-2; 7 nucleotides agree with TRBD1. The germline gives CDR1 KGHDR, CDR2 SFDVKD. Losses at the gene ends were 4 bases for V and 4 bases for J; bases not matched to a gene: 5. The CDR3 is 14 amino acids. The DNA for the CDR3 is TGTGCCACCAGTGACACCGACAGGGCCTATGGCTACACCTTC. It codes for CATSDTDRAYGYTF.

The rearrangement uses TRBV7-2 and TRBJ2-7; 10 positions match TRBD1. The CDR3 covers 15 residues. Germline V gives CDR1 SGHTA, CDR2 FQGNSA. V was clipped by 5 bases and J by 4 bases; unmatched bases: 8. The CDR3 loop is CASSVVSGQGYEQYF. The CDR3 nucleotides are TGTGCCAGCAGCGTAGTTTCGGGACAGGGGTACGAGCAGTACTTC.

CDR3 in amino acids: CSVSRGGEQYF. CDR3 nucleotide sequence: TGCAGCGTTTCTCGCGGGGGCGAGCAGTACTTC. The V and J genes are TRBV29-1 and TRBJ2-7, with TRBD2 matching 7 bases. V dropped 5 bases and J dropped 6; count of bases not matched to a gene: 4. CDR1 SQVTM and CDR2 ANQGSEA come from the germline V gene. The CDR3 totals 11 residues.

V and J are TRBV19 and TRBJ2-7; D is possibly TRBD1 (8 bases). This CDR3 contains 15 residues. With 6 bases removed from V and 3 bases from J, the gap between germline ends came to 18 bases. Germline CDR1 is LNHDA and CDR2 is SQIVND (reference sequence). This CDR3 is CASRQGAGDNYEQYF. CDR3 in DNA: TGTGCCAGTAGGCAGGGGGCGGGGGACAACTACGAGCAGTACTTC. The entire variable domain, with the rest obtained from reference TRBV19 and TRBJ2-7, is as follows: DGGITQSPKYLFRKEGQNVTLSCEQNLNHDAMYWYRQDPGQGLRLIYYSQIVNDFQKGDIAEGYSVSREKKESFPLTVTSAQKNPTAFYLCASRQGAGDNYEQYFGPGTRLTVT.

V gene TRBV4-1 combines with J gene TRBJ1-5; no clear D gene. Trimming took off 5 bases at V and 2 bases at J, with 7 bases between the two ends. The CDR3 spans 13 residues. The V gene's germline CDR1 is MGHRA and CDR2 YSYEKL. CDR3 nucleotides: TGCGCCAGCAGCACATCTGGCAATCAGCCCCAGCATTTT. This sequence encodes CASSTSGNQPQHF.

The chain carries TRBV30 and TRBJ1-1; maybe TRBD1 (5 bases). Germline V gene data show CDR1 as GTSNPN and CDR2 as SVGIG (reference sequence). V lost 5 bases to trimming and J lost 1 base, with 8 bases between them. The CDR3 is 12 residues long. CDR3 loop: CAWLQGNTEAFF. The DNA of the CDR3 is TGTGCCTGGCTCCAGGGGAACACTGAAGCTTTCTTT.

This clone was counted a single time. This chain connects TRBV7-2 to TRBJ2-2, with unresolved D. Germline CDR1 and CDR2: SGHTA and FQGNSA. Trimming took off 5 bases at V and 4 bases at J, with 8 bases between the two ends. This CDR3 is 13 amino acids long. The CDR3 DNA reads as TGTGCCAGCAGCCTCCTTCCCACCGGGGAGCTGTTTTTT. This translates into CASSLLPTGELFF.

The gene calls are TRBV5-1 and TRBJ2-1, with 14 bases identical to TRBD2. Germline V gene lookup returns CDR1 SGHRS and CDR2 YFSETQ. The trim removed 3 bases at V and 5 bases at J, leaving 1 base unmatched. This CDR3 has 15 amino acids. The CDR3 region has the DNA TGCGCCAGCAGCTGGACTAGCGGGGGGCACAATGAGCAGTTCTTC. Translated, it gives CASSWTSGGHNEQFF.

The chain is built from TRBV9 and TRBJ2-1; no firm D call. Trimming took off 4 bases at V and 4 bases at J, with 12 bases between the two ends. CDR3 length equals 14 residues. Germline V gene lookup returns CDR1 SGDLS and CDR2 YYNGEE. In nucleotides, the CDR3 is TGTGCCAGCAGCAACAGCCACCTGTACAATGAGCAGTTCTTC. This gives the protein CASSNSHLYNEQFF.

The chain carries TRBV19 and TRBJ2-1, with 14 bases aligning to TRBD2. Germline CDR1 LNHDA, CDR2 SQIVND (reference sequence). V lost 3 bases, J lost 9 bases, and 4 bases stayed unmatched. This CDR3 comprises 15 residues. The CDR3 DNA sequence: TGTGCCAGTAGTATTCGGACTAGCGGGGGGACTGAGCAGTTCTTC. Protein sequence: CASSIRTSGGTEQFF.

The chain links TRBV6-6 to TRBJ1-6; 9 bases match TRBD1. From germline, CDR1 is MNHNY and CDR2 SVGAGI (reference sequence). The ends lost 6 bases at V and 11 bases at J; junction bases unmatched: 8. This CDR3 contains 14 residues. The CDR3 loop reads CASSRDRGETPLHF. The CDR3 nucleotides are TGTGCCAGCAGCCGTGACAGGGGGGAAACACCCCTCCACTTT.

This clone came up once. The chain links TRBV7-9 to TRBJ2-6; 8 bases are a match to TRBD2. Germline V CDR1 and CDR2: SEHNR, FQNEAQ (reference sequence). Unmatched junction bases numbered 7, after V lost 5 bases and J lost 1 base. The CDR3 is made up of 17 amino acids. The DNA for the CDR3 is TGTGCCAGCAGCCTTAGCGGGGTAGAATCTGGGGCCAACGTCCTGACTTTC. Protein product: CASSLSGVESGANVLTF.

J is TRBJ2-3 and V is TRBV11-2; 12 nucleotides align to TRBD2. Per germline, CDR1 SGHAT and CDR2 FQNNGV. The CDR3 is 17 residues long. V shed 3 bases and J 3 bases; nucleotides not matched to a gene: 7. For the CDR3, the DNA is TGTGCCAGCAGCTTTTATGCTAGCGGGGGGGCAACAGATACGCAGTATTTT. This sequence encodes CASSFYASGGATDTQYF.

The chain is built from TRBV9 and TRBJ2-2, with a possible D match to TRBD2 (5 bases). The CDR3 is 13 residues long. V was pared by 4 bases and J by 3 bases, with 7 bases between. Germline V CDR1 and CDR2: SGDLS, YYNGEE. The CDR3 here is CASSPSYTGELFF. DNA for the CDR3: TGTGCCAGCAGCCCTAGCTACACCGGGGAGCTGTTTTTT.